Described below is a single T cell receptor (beta chain) sequence and its context. Its specificity is unknown. The source of the sample is a study of cytomegalovirus exposure and HLA in healthy donors. Study conclusions and caveats: Overall, roughly 150 TCR beta chains were annotated as cytomegalovirus-associated. Cytomegalovirus status was reportedly diagnosed by the classifier with high specificity and sensitivity.

PCR amplification relied on 60 Vbeta primers (plus 13 Jbeta primers). This table comes from immunoSEQ multiplex PCR, and its TCRdb copy is limited to in-frame clones, with some not included. This table has more than 50,000 clones, about 65% appearing once. Germline V gene sequence: CDR1 ENHRY, CDR2 SYGVKD. Trimming at V came to 10 bases and at J to 1 base, leaving 9 bases not matched to a gene. The CDR3 extends over 15 amino acids. Unrecorded immune exposures were likely, despite nominal health at sampling. Sample: PBMCs. This chain joins TRBV10-3 and TRBJ1-5; 8 nucleotides line up with TRBD1. The sequence derives from a man between 50 and 59 years old in good health and CMV-seropositive. The CDR3 region is CATNPQGASNQPQHF. The DNA of the CDR3 is TGTGCCACCAACCCTCAGGGGGCAAGCAATCAGCCCCAGCATTTT.